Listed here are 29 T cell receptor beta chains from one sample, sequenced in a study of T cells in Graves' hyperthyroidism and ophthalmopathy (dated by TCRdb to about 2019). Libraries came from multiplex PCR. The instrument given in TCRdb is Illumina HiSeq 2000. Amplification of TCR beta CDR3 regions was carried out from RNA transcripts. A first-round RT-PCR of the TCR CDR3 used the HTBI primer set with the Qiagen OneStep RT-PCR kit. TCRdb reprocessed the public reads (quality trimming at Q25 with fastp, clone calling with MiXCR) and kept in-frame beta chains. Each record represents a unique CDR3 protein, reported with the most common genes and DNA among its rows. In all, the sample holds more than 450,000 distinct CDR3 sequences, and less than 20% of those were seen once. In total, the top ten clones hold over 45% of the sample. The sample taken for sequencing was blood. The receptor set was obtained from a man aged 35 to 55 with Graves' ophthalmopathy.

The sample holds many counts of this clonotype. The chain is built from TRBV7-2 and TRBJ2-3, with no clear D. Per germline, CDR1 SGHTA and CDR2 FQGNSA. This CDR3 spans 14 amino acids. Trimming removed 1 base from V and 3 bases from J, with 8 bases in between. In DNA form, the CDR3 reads TGTGCCAGCAGCTTAGATATTGGGACAGATACGCAGTATTTT. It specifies CASSLDIGTDTQYF.

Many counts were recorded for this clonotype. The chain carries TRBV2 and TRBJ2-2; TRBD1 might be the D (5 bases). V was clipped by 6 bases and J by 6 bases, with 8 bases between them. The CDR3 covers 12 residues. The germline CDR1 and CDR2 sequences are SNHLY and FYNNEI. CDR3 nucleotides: TGTGCCAGCAGCCCCAGGGCCGGGGAGCTGTTTTTT. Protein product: CASSPRAGELFF.

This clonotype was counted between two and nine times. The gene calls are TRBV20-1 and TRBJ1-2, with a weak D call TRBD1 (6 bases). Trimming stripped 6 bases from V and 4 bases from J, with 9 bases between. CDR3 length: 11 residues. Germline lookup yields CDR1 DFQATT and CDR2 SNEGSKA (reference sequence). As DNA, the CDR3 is TGCAGTGCCCAGGGGCCCTATGGCTACACCTTC. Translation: CSAQGPYGYTF.

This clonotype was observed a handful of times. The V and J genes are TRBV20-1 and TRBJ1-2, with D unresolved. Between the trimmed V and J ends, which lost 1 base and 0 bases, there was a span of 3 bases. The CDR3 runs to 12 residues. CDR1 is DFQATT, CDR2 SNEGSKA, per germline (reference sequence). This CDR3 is CSARVANYGYTF. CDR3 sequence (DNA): TGCAGTGCTAGAGTAGCTAACTATGGCTACACCTTC.

CDR3 residues: CASGRGASTDTQYF. The CDR3 coding sequence is TGTGCTAGTGGGCGGGGGGCTAGCACAGATACGCAGTATTTT. The chain uses TRBV12-5 and TRBJ2-3, with 8 nucleotides matching TRBD2. Germline lookup yields CDR1 LGHNT and CDR2 FRNRAP. The CDR3 runs 14 residues. Germline trimming cut 6 bases from V and 0 bases from J; bases unmatched to any gene: 2.

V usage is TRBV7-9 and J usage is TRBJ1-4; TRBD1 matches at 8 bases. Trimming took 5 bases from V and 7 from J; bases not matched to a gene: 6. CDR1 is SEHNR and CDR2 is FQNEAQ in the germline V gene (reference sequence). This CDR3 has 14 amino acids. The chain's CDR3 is CASSPRGPAEKLFF. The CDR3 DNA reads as TGTGCCAGCAGCCCCAGGGGGCCTGCTGAAAAACTGTTTTTT.

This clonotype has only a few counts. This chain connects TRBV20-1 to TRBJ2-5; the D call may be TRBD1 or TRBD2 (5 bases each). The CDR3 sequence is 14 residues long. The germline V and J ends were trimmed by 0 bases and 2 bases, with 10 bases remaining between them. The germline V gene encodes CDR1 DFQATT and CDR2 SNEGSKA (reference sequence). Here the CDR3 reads CSARDLGGQETQYF. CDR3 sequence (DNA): TGCAGTGCTAGAGATCTTGGGGGTCAAGAGACCCAGTACTTC.

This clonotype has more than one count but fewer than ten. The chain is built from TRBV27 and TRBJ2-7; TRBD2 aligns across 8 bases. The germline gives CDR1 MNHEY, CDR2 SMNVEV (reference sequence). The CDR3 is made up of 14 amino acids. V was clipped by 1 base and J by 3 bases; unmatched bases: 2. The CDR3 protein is CASSLYGTSYEQYF. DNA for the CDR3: TGTGCCAGCAGTTTATACGGGACTAGCTACGAGCAGTACTTC.

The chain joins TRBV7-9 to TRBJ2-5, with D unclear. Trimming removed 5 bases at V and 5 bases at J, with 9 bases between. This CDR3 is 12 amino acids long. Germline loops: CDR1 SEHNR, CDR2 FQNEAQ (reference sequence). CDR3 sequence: CASSLSYETQYF. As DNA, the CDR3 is TGTGCCAGCAGCCTTAGCTATGAGACCCAGTACTTC. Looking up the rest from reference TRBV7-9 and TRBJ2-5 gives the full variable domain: DTGVSQNPRHKITKRGQNVTFRCDPISEHNRLYWYRQTLGQGPEFLTYFQNEAQLEKSRLLSDRFSAERPKGSFSTLEIQRTEQGDSAMYLCASSLSYETQYFGPGTRLLVL.

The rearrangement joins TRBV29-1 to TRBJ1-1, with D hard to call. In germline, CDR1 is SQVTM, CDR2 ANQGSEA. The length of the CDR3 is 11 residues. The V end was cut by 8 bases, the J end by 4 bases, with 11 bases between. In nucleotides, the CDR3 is TGCAGCATTTGGAAAGCCACTGAAGCTTTCTTT. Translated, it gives CSIWKATEAFF. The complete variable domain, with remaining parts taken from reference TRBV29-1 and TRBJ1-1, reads SAVISQKPSRDICQRGTSLTIQCQVDSQVTMMFWYRQQPGQSLTLIATANQGSEATYESGFVIDKFPISRPNLTFSTLTVSNMSPEDSSIYLCSIWKATEAFFGQGTRLTVV.

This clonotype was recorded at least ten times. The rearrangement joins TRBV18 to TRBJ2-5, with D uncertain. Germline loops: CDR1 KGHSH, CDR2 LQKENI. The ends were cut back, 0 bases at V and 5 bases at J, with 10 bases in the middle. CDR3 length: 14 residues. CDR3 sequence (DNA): TGTGCCAGCTCACCACCCCCCCGAGACGAGACCCAGTACTTC. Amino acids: CASSPPPRDETQYF. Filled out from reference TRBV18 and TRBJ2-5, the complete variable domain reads NAGVMQNPRHLVRRRGQEARLRCSPMKGHSHVYWYRQLPEEGLKFMVYLQKENIIDESGMPKERFSAEFPKEGPSILRIQQVVRGDSAAYFCASSPPPRDETQYFGPGTRLLVL.

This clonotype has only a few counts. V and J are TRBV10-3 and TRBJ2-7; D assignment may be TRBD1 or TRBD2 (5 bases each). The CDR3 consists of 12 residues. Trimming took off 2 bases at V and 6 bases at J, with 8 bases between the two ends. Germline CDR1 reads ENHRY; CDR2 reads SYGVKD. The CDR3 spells CAISEGGIEQYF. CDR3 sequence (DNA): TGTGCCATCAGTGAGGGGGGAATCGAGCAGTACTTC.

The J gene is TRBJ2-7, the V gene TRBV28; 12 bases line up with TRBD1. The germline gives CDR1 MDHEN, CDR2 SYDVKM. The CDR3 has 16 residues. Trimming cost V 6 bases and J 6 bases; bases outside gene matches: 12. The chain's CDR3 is CASRGTGGGEAGEQYF. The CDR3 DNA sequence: TGTGCCAGCAGAGGGACAGGGGGCGGTGAAGCAGGCGAGCAGTACTTC.

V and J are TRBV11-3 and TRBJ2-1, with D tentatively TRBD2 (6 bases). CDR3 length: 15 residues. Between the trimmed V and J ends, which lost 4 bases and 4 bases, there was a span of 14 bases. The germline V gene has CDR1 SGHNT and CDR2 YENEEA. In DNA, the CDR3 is TGTGCCAGCAGCTCCGGACTATCGGAGTACAATGAGCAGTTCTTC. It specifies CASSSGLSEYNEQFF.

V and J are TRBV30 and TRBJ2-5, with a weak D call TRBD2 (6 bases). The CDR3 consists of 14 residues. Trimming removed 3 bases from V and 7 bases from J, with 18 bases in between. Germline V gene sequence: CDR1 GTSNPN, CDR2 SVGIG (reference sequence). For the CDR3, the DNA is TGTGCCTGGAGCGCCCTGACTAGTAGAGGGACCCAGTACTTC. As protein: CAWSALTSRGTQYF.

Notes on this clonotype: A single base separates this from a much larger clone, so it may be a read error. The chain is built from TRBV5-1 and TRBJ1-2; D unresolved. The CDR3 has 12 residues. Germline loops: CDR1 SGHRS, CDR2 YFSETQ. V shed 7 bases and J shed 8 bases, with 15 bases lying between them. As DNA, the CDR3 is TGCGCCAGCGGATCTAACAGCCTCGGCTACACCTTC. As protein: CASGSNSLGYTF.

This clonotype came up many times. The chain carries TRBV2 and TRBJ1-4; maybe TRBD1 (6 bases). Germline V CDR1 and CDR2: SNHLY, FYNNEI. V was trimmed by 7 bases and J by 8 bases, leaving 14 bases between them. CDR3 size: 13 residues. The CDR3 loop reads CASTNRVVEKLFF. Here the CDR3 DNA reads TGTGCCAGCACCAACAGGGTGGTGGAAAAACTGTTTTTT.

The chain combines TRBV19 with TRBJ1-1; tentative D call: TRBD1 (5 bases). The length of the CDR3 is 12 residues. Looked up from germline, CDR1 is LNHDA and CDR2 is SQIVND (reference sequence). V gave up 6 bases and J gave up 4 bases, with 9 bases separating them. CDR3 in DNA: TGTGCCAGTAGATATCAGGGCACTGAAGCTTTCTTT. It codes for CASRYQGTEAFF.

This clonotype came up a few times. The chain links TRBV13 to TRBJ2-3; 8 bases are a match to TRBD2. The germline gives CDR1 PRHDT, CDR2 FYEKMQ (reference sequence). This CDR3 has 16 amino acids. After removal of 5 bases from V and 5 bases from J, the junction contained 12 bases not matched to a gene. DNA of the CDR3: TGTGCCAGCAGCCAATCCGGGACTAGACAAGGAGATACGCAGTATTTT. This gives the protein CASSQSGTRQGDTQYF.

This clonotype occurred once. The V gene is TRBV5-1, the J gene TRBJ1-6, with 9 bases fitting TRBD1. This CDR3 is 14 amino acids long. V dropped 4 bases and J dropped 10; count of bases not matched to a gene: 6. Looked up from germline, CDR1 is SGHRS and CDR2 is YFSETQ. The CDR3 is CASSRDRDTSPLHF. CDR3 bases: TGCGCCAGCAGCAGGGACAGGGATACCTCACCCCTCCACTTT.

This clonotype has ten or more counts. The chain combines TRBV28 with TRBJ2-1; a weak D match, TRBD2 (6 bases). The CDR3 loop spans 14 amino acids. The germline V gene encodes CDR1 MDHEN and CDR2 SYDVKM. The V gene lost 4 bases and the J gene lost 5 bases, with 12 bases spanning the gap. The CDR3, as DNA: TGTGCCAGCAGTTCCGGGACTTTTAACAATGAGCAGTTCTTC. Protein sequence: CASSSGTFNNEQFF.

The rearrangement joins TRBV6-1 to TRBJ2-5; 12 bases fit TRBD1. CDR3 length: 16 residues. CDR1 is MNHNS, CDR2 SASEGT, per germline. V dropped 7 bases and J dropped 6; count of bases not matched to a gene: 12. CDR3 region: CASTPGTGGLWKTQYF. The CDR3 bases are TGTGCCAGCACCCCCGGGACAGGGGGCTTGTGGAAGACCCAGTACTTC.

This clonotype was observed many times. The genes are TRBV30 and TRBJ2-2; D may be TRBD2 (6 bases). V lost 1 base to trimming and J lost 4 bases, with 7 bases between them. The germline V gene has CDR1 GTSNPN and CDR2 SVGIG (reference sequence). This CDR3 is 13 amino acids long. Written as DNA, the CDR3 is TGTGCCTGGAGTGAAGCGGGCACCGGGGAGCTGTTTTTT. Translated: CAWSEAGTGELFF.

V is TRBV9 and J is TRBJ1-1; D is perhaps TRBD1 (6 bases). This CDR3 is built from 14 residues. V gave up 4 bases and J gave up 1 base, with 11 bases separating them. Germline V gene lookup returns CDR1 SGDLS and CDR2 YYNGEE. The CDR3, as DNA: TGTGCCAGCAGCCTTTCGACAGGGAACACTGAAGCTTTCTTT. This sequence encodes CASSLSTGNTEAFF.

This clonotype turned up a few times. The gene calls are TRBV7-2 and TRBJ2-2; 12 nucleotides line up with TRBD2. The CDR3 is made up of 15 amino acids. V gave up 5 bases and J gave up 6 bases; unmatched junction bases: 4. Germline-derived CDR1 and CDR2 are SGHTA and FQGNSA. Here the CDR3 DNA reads TGTGCCAGCAGCCCACGACTAGCGGGAGCCGGGGAGCTGTTTTTT. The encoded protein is CASSPRLAGAGELFF.

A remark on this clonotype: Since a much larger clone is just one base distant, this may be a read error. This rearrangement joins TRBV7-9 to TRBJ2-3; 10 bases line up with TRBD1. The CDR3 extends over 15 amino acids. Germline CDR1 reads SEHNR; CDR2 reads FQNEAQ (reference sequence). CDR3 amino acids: CASNLDRGLRDTQYF. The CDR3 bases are TGTGCCAGCAACTTAGACAGGGGGCTGCGAGATACGCAGTATTTT. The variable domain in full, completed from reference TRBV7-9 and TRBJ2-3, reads DTGVSQNPRHKITKRGQNVTFRCDPISEHNRLYWYRQTLGQGPEFLTYFQNEAQLEKSRLLSDRFSAERPKGSFSTLEIQRTEQGDSAMYLCASNLDRGLRDTQYFGPGTRLTVL.

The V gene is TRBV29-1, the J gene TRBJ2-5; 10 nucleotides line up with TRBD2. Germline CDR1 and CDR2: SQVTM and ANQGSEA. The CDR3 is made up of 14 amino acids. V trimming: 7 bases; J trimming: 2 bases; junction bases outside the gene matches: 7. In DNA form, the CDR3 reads TGCAGCGCCGAAGGGACTAGCGTTCAAGAGACCCAGTACTTC. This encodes CSAEGTSVQETQYF.

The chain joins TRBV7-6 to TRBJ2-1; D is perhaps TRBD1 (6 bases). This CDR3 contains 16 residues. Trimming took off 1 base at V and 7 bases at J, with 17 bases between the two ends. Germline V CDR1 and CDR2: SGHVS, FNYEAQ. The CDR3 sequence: CASSLEIGLRGNEQFF. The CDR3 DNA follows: TGTGCCAGCAGCTTAGAAATAGGTCTCAGGGGAAATGAGCAGTTCTTC. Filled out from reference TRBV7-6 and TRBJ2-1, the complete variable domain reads GAGVSQSPRYKVTKRGQDVALRCDPISGHVSLYWYRQALGQGPEFLTYFNYEAQQDKSGLPNDRFSAERPEGSISTLTIQRTEQRDSAMYRCASSLEIGLRGNEQFFGPGTRLTVL.

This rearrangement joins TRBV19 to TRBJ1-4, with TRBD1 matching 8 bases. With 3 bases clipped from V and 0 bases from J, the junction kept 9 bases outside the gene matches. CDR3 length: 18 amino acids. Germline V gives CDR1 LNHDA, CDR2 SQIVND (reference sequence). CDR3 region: CASSIGNRGFATNEKLFF. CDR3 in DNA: TGTGCCAGTAGTATTGGGAACAGGGGGTTTGCAACTAATGAAAAACTGTTTTTT.